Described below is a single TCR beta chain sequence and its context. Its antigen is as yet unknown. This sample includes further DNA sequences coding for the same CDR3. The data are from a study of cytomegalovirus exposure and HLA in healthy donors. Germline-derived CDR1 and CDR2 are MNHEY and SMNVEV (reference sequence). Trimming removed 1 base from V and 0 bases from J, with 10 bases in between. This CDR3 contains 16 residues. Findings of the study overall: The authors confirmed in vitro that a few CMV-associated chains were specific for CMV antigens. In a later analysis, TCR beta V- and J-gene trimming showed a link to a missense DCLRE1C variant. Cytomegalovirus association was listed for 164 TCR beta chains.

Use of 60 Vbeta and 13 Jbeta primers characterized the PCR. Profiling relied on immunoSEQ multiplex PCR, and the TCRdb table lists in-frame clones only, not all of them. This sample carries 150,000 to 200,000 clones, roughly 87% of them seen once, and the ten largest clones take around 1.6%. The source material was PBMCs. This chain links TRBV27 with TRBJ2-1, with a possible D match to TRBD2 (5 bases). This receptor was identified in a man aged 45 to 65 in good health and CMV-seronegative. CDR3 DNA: TGTGCCAGCAGTTTATTCAGCGGAAGCTCCTACAATGAGCAGTTCTTC. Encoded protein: CASSLFSGSSYNEQFF.